This T cell receptor (beta chain) derives from a study of T cells in localized non-small cell lung cancer. Using immunoSEQ multiplex PCR, the repertoire was profiled, and TCRdb retains in-frame clones only, with some absent. The sample records 11,000 or so clones, about 85% being singletons. The TCR originated in a male donor aged 60 or over with stage I lung adenocarcinoma. The sequences come from peripheral blood, collected before any cancer treatment.

The CDR3 DNA is TGTGCCAGCAGCTCGCAATACCAGTCCGGGGAGCTGTTTTTT. It specifies CASSSQYQSGELFF. The gene calls are TRBV7-3 and TRBJ2-2; D not certain. Germline CDR1 reads SGHTA; CDR2 reads FQGTGA. This CDR3 region has 14 residues. V shed 4 bases and J shed 6 bases, with 12 bases lying between them.